This T cell receptor (beta chain) was recorded in a study of PD-L1 blockade in urothelial cancer. The CDR3 consists of 14 residues. J gave up 4 bases and V 8 bases, and 8 bases lay outside the gene matches. The V gene's germline CDR1 is WNHNN and CDR2 SYGVQD (reference sequence). TCRdb's table, derived via immunoSEQ multiplex PCR, lists solely in-frame clones and lacks some. This sample carries approximately 100,000 clones, around 82% of them seen once, and the ten largest clones take more than 2%. The clonotype comes from a man aged 50 to 59 with urothelial cancer. V is TRBV10-1 and J is TRBJ2-7, with 10 bases fitting TRBD1. Sequenced material: PBMCs, taken around atezolizumab (anti-PD-L1) treatment. The CDR3 DNA sequence: TGCGCCAGCGAAGCGACAGGGGGCTTATACGAGCAGTACTTC. This sequence encodes CASEATGGLYEQYF.